These 29 T cell receptor beta chains originate from one sample sequenced in a study of regulatory T cells in long-lasting Graves disease. CDR3 regions were amplified by Arm-PCR using iRepertoire HTBI primers to build TCR beta libraries. TCRdb re-analysed the multiplex PCR reads in MiXCR, keeping a single row per CDR3 protein. Among about 330,000 distinct CDR3 sequences listed, under 20% were seen once. The time point denotes: newly diagnosed GD, antithyroid drugs for less than 3 months. The TCR library was prepared using RNA isolated from PBMCs. This same sample was also part of a study on T cells in Graves' hyperthyroidism and ophthalmopathy.

The material was peripheral blood mononuclear cells (PBMCs), obtained at new diagnosis, from a patient treated with antithyroid drugs. The receptors stem from a woman aged 18-29 years with Graves disease.

In this sample, this clonotype turned up a few times. The chain combines TRBV5-4 with TRBJ1-1, with unresolved D. The CDR3 is made up of 13 amino acids. V dropped 0 bases and J dropped 1 base, with 4 bases sitting between them. Germline CDR1 is SGHNT and CDR2 is YYREEE (reference sequence). In DNA form, the CDR3 reads TGTGCCAGCAGCTTGGTGACGAACACTGAAGCTTTCTTT. Protein product: CASSLVTNTEAFF.

This clonotype has at least ten counts. The CDR3 nucleotides read TGTGCCAGCAGTAAGGCCGGACAGGAAAGAACAGATTCACCCCTCCACTTT. It is translated as CASSKAGQERTDSPLHF. This chain uses TRBV2 with TRBJ1-6; 7 nucleotides agree with TRBD1. Germline CDR1 reads SNHLY; CDR2 reads FYNNEI. CDR3 length: 17 amino acids. With 5 bases clipped from V and 8 bases from J, the junction kept 15 bases outside the gene matches.

In regard to this clonotype: One base separates it from a far larger clone, so it is likely a read error. The rearrangement uses TRBV12-3 or TRBV12-4 and TRBJ2-3; D tentatively reads TRBD1 or TRBD2 (6 bases each). V gave up 3 bases and J gave up 4 bases, with 11 bases separating them. The CDR3 has 14 amino acids. The CDR3 reads CASSLGGIADTQYF. The CDR3 region has the DNA TGTGCCAGCAGTTTGGGGGGCATCGCAGATACGCAGTATTTT.

Worth noting for this clonotype: This clone may be a read error of a much larger clone one base away. The V and J genes are TRBV2 and TRBJ2-7; 15 bases match TRBD2. The CDR3 sequence is 20 residues long. The germline gives CDR1 SNHLY, CDR2 FYNNEI. J was trimmed by 7 bases and V by 6 bases; bases with no gene match: 22. CDR3 coding DNA: TGTGCCAGCAGCGACGATACTTGGACTAGCGGGAGGGTTACCTACAATGAGCAGTACTTC. It encodes CASSDDTWTSGRVTYNEQYF. Variable domain in full (rest from reference TRBV2 and TRBJ2-7): EPEVTQTPSHQVTQMGQEVILRCVPISNHLYFYWYRQILGQKVEFLVSFYNNEISEKSEIFDDQFSVERPDGSNFTLKIRSTKLEDSAMYFCASSDDTWTSGRVTYNEQYFGPGTRLTVT.

The V call is TRBV14, the J call TRBJ1-2; weak D call: TRBD1 (5 bases). V lost 1 base and J 0 bases, leaving 6 bases between the germline ends. Germline V gene lookup returns CDR1 SGHDN and CDR2 FVKESK. CDR3 size: 14 residues. This chain's CDR3 is CASSQVGANYGYTF. The DNA of the CDR3 is TGTGCCAGCAGCCAAGTAGGGGCTAACTATGGCTACACCTTC.

This clonotype was seen repeatedly, ten times or more. The chain links TRBV7-9 to TRBJ2-5; D is perhaps TRBD2 (5 bases). From germline, CDR1 is SEHNR and CDR2 FQNEAQ (reference sequence). This CDR3 has 16 residues. Trimming took 4 bases from V and 2 from J, leaving 17 bases between them. CDR3 coding DNA: TGTGCCAGCAGCTATAAACCCCGGGAAAAACAAGAGACCCAGTACTTC. Amino acids: CASSYKPREKQETQYF.

This clonotype appeared many times. The chain has TRBV27 and TRBJ2-7; D gene uncertain. The CDR3 contains 9 residues. V was trimmed by 8 bases and J by 3 bases, leaving 2 bases between them. Germline lookup yields CDR1 MNHEY and CDR2 SMNVEV (reference sequence). Here the CDR3 DNA reads TGTGCCAGCCTCTACGAGCAGTACTTC. Residues: CASLYEQYF.

This clonotype was recorded many times. This chain links TRBV27 with TRBJ1-2; D is possibly TRBD1 (5 bases). This CDR3 contains 12 residues. Germline V lookup: CDR1 MNHEY, CDR2 SMNVEV (reference sequence). Trimming stripped 10 bases from V and 4 bases from J, with 13 bases between. CDR3 nucleotides: TGTGCCACCGGGGGAGGAGGCTATGGCTACACCTTC. Translation: CATGGGGYGYTF.

The genes are TRBV3-1 and TRBJ2-7, with 7 bases fitting TRBD1. This CDR3 contains 13 residues. In germline, CDR1 is LGHDT, CDR2 YNNKEL (reference sequence). The J segment lost 2 bases and the V segment lost 6 bases, leaving 4 bases of the junction unmatched. CDR3 sequence: CASRLGQAYEQYF. The CDR3 region has the DNA TGTGCCAGCAGACTCGGACAGGCCTACGAGCAGTACTTC.

About this clonotype: A clone one base away is much larger, so this may be a read error. The gene calls are TRBV12-3 or TRBV12-4 and TRBJ1-1; D is uncertain. The CDR3 length is 12 residues. CDR3 loop: CASSSQYTEALF. CDR3 sequence (DNA): TGTGCCAGCAGCTCACAGTACACTGAAGCTCTCTTT.

Many counts were recorded for this clonotype. The chain has TRBV11-2 and TRBJ2-5; 10 nucleotides agree with TRBD2. Losses at the gene ends were 1 base for V and 2 bases for J; bases not matched to a gene: 7. The CDR3 has 17 amino acids. Germline V lookup: CDR1 SGHAT, CDR2 FQNNGV. The CDR3 nucleotides read TGTGCCAGCAGCTTAGTCAATAGCGGGGGGCAACAAGAGACCCAGTACTTC. It specifies CASSLVNSGGQQETQYF.

Worth noting for this clonotype: A much larger clone differs from this one at a single base, so this may be a read error. The chain links TRBV10-3 to TRBJ2-7; the D gene could be TRBD1 or TRBD2 (7 bases each). The CDR3 totals 16 residues. CDR1 and CDR2 (germline): ENHRY, SYGVKD. The DNA of the CDR3 is TGTGTCAGCAAGGGGACAGAGCGGGGAACGCCATACGAGCAGTACTTC. This translates into CVSKGTERGTPYEQYF.

This clonotype was found many times. The V gene is TRBV9, the J gene TRBJ1-1; TRBD1 matches at 9 bases. Per germline, CDR1 SGDLS and CDR2 YYNGEE. CDR3 size: 15 residues. V shed 2 bases and J 1 base; nucleotides not matched to a gene: 3. DNA for the CDR3: TGTGCCAGCAGCGTGGGGACAGGGCCGAACACTGAAGCTTTCTTT. Amino acid sequence: CASSVGTGPNTEAFF.

V gene TRBV12-5 combines with J gene TRBJ1-1; 10 nucleotides line up with TRBD1. Trimming at V came to 2 bases and at J to 2 bases, leaving 14 bases not matched to a gene. The CDR3 has 19 residues. Germline CDR1 is LGHNT and CDR2 is FRNRAP. The CDR3 DNA reads as TGTGCTAGTGGTTTGCCCCCCGGACAGGGGGATTCATGTAACACTGAAGCTTTCTTT. Translated: CASGLPPGQGDSCNTEAFF.

This clonotype has just a few counts. This rearrangement joins TRBV12-3 or TRBV12-4 to TRBJ2-1; D is unclear. This CDR3 has 11 residues. Trimming shortened V by 7 bases and J by 15 bases, and 16 bases separated the two germline ends. CDR3: CASTNTDVRFF. As DNA, the CDR3 is TGTGCCAGCACTAACACCGACGTGCGGTTCTTC.

The genes are TRBV4-1 and TRBJ2-1; D may be TRBD1 (6 bases). Per germline, CDR1 MGHRA and CDR2 YSYEKL. The CDR3 runs 14 residues. Trimming removed 1 base at V and 4 bases at J, with 8 bases between. The CDR3 coding sequence is TGCGCCAGCAGCCAAGGACAGGTGTACAATGAGCAGTTCTTC. The encoded protein is CASSQGQVYNEQFF.

The chain links TRBV28 to TRBJ1-5; D is unresolved. The CDR3 spans 13 residues. The V end lost 7 bases, the J end lost 6 bases, and 13 bases lay between the germline ends. The germline gives CDR1 MDHEN, CDR2 SYDVKM. The CDR3: CASTLGLRQPQHF. CDR3 DNA: TGTGCCAGCACCCTTGGCCTCCGTCAGCCCCAGCATTTT.

This clonotype turned up a few times. The chain has TRBV5-1 and TRBJ1-1; D may be TRBD1 (5 bases). The V and J ends lost 0 bases and 0 bases respectively, with 15 bases between them. Germline V gene sequence: CDR1 SGHRS, CDR2 YFSETQ. The CDR3 totals 17 residues. The CDR3 nucleotides read TGCGCCAGCAGCTTGGGTCCAGGGCGGTGGGTGAACACTGAAGCTTTCTTT. This sequence encodes CASSLGPGRWVNTEAFF.

The gene calls are TRBV29-1 and TRBJ2-7; a weak D match, TRBD1 (5 bases). V was shortened by 2 bases and J by 1 base, with 12 bases between the two germline ends. Germline V CDR1 and CDR2: SQVTM, ANQGSEA. The CDR3 spans 14 residues. CDR3 sequence reads: CSVERGDVSYEQYF. As DNA, the CDR3 is TGCAGCGTTGAAAGGGGCGACGTATCCTACGAGCAGTACTTC.

This clonotype occurred a few times. The J gene is TRBJ2-5, the V gene TRBV5-4; D perhaps matches TRBD1 (8 bases). From germline, CDR1 is SGHNT and CDR2 YYREEE (reference sequence). V was cut by 3 bases and J by 4 bases, with 16 bases left in between. The CDR3 is made up of 15 amino acids. DNA for the CDR3: TGTGCCAGCAGCTCGGAGACAGGGGAGGGAGAGACCCAGTACTTC. Translation gives CASSSETGEGETQYF.

This clonotype was detected only a few times. A read error may explain this, as a much larger clone is one base away. This chain joins TRBV20-1 and TRBJ1-2; TRBD1 matches at 8 bases. CDR1 and CDR2 (germline): DFQATT, SNEGSKA (reference sequence). The CDR3 length is 15 residues. The DNA of the CDR3 is TGCAGTGCTAGAGAGACGGACAGGGTTTCTTATGGCTACATCTTC. This sequence encodes CSARETDRVSYGYIF.

This rearrangement joins TRBV11-2 to TRBJ2-1; 7 bases are a match to TRBD2. CDR3 length equals 15 residues. Germline lookup yields CDR1 SGHAT and CDR2 FQNNGV. After removal of 3 bases from V and 4 bases from J, the junction contained 6 bases not matched to a gene. In nucleotides, the CDR3 is TGTGCCAGCAGCTTTCTTAACGGGGGGTACAATGAGCAGTTCTTC. Residues: CASSFLNGGYNEQFF.

This chain links TRBV12-3 or TRBV12-4 with TRBJ1-4; no definite D call. Trimming cost V 6 bases and J 13 bases, with 24 bases left between them. This CDR3 spans 15 amino acids. CDR3 loop: CASSAPAEMKKGLFF. The CDR3 region has the DNA TGTGCCAGCAGCGCCCCGGCGGAGATGAAAAAGGGACTGTTTTTT.

This clonotype was seen ten or more times. The V gene is TRBV5-1, the J gene TRBJ2-3; 7 bases map to TRBD1. The CDR3 sequence is 13 residues long. Looked up from germline, CDR1 is SGHRS and CDR2 is YFSETQ. The trim removed 3 bases at V and 4 bases at J, leaving 2 bases unmatched. In nucleotides, the CDR3 is TGCGCCAGCAGCTGGACAGGAGCAGATACGCAGTATTTT. This translates into CASSWTGADTQYF. Supplemented by reference TRBV5-1 and TRBJ2-3, the full variable domain reads KAGVTQTPRYLIKTRGQQVTLSCSPISGHRSVSWYQQTPGQGLQFLFEYFSETQRNKGNFPGRFSGRQFSNSRSEMNVSTLELGDSALYLCASSWTGADTQYFGPGTRLTVL.

This clonotype was seen a few times. V is TRBV19 and J is TRBJ2-5; 8 nucleotides line up with TRBD1. The germline V gene encodes CDR1 LNHDA and CDR2 SQIVND (reference sequence). V shed 7 bases, J shed 5 bases, and the junction held 12 bases outside the gene matches. This CDR3 spans 15 amino acids. The CDR3 DNA sequence: TGTGCCAGTAAGACTGGAGACAGGGGCCGGGAGACCCAGTACTTC. It is translated as CASKTGDRGRETQYF.

This clonotype was observed at least ten times. The rearrangement uses TRBV20-1 and TRBJ1-1; 8 bases agree with TRBD1. CDR1 is DFQATT, CDR2 SNEGSKA, per germline (reference sequence). Germline trimming cut 0 bases from V and 3 bases from J; bases unmatched to any gene: 9. The CDR3 length is 16 residues. CDR3 residues: CSARDFRTGYDTEAFF. The CDR3 DNA reads as TGCAGTGCTAGAGATTTTAGGACAGGGTACGACACTGAAGCTTTCTTT.

A few counts support this clonotype. The CDR3 nucleotides read TGCAGTGCTAGTTTTGGCACACTAGCGGGAGGCTCCTACAATGAGCAGTTCTTC. It codes for CSASFGTLAGGSYNEQFF. This chain links TRBV20-1 with TRBJ2-1; 12 nucleotides line up with TRBD2. Per germline, CDR1 DFQATT and CDR2 SNEGSKA (reference sequence). The CDR3 totals 18 residues. Losses at the gene ends were 3 bases for V and 0 bases for J; bases not matched to a gene: 9.

This clonotype was seen a few times. This chain links TRBV20-1 with TRBJ1-4; D unresolved. Germline CDR1 and CDR2: DFQATT and SNEGSKA (reference sequence). The length of the CDR3 is 14 residues. V was clipped by 0 bases and J by 8 bases, with 13 bases between them. The CDR3 nucleotides read TGCAGTGCTAGAGATCACCGGGTAGAGGAAAAACTGTTTTTT. Residues: CSARDHRVEEKLFF.

In this sample, this clonotype turned up many times. V is TRBV3-1 and J is TRBJ2-1; 8 bases fit TRBD2. The CDR3 consists of 17 residues. The germline V gene has CDR1 LGHDT and CDR2 YNNKEL (reference sequence). J lost 9 bases, V lost 0 bases, and 13 bases had no gene match. The CDR3: CASSQERAGAPMSEQFF. In DNA form, the CDR3 reads TGTGCCAGCAGCCAAGAGAGAGCGGGAGCTCCCATGAGTGAGCAGTTCTTC.